Described below is a single T cell receptor beta chain sequence and its context. What it binds is not known. The data were taken from a study of T-cell memory formation after mild COVID-19. In the study overall: Clustering of TCRs was largely donor specific.

Germline-derived CDR1 and CDR2 are SGHTS and YDEGEE. This CDR3 comprises 11 residues. The V end was cut by 6 bases, the J end by 2 bases, with 6 bases between. TCRdb ran MiXCR on the 5' RACE reads and lists one entry per CDR3 protein. The sample lists some 160,000 distinct CDR3 sequences, over 10% occurring once. Study observations and caveats: Cross-reactive memory seemingly joined, as some responding clones were found in pre-infection memory. Mainly in CM and EM were contracting CD4+ clones; CD8+ were in EMRA.

The material sequenced was PBMCs or a T cell subset sorted from them (not recorded which). The clonotype was recovered from a man in his late teens or twenties who had mild COVID-19 (a few samples of this study predate the infection). Cell type and time point are not known. This rearrangement joins TRBV5-8 to TRBJ2-7; no definite D call. The CDR3 coding sequence is TGTGCCAGCATTGGAGCCTACGAGCAGTACGTC. Its protein is CASIGAYEQYV.